The entry below gives a single T cell receptor (beta chain) sequence along with its context. This sample was included in a study of tumor-infiltrating lymphocytes in primary liver carcinoma. Study information: Donors underwent surgery for histopathologically diagnosed primary liver carcinoma.

Unsorted whole blood supplied the blood RNA, and germline DNA was isolated too. The CDR3 spans 14 residues. The junction had 6 bases not matched to a gene; V was cut back by 7 bases and J by 2 bases. Per the germline V gene, CDR1 is SGHAT and CDR2 is FQNNGV. The input was around 500 ng total RNA; TCR beta cDNA was made from it with a constant-region primer. ARM-PCR was slightly modified, and three nested multiplex PCR rounds with it gave rise to the TCR beta libraries. It was with TRBV1-TRBV30 forward primers and a C-beta reverse primer that the first two PCR rounds were run, at about 9 cycles each. TCRdb analysed the multiplex PCR reads with MiXCR anew, one entry per CDR3 protein. The sample lists about 330,000 distinct CDR3 sequences, 65% seen once, with about 6.5% in the top ten.

This TCR came from a man aged 35 to 55 with primary liver carcinoma and hepatitis B virus infection. The chain has TRBV11-2 and TRBJ2-7; 9 nucleotides match TRBD1. Sequenced input: peripheral blood. This chain's CDR3 is CASITGTGTYEQYF. The CDR3 coding sequence is TGTGCCAGCATCACCGGGACAGGGACCTACGAGCAGTACTTC.